The table lists the clone carrying this TCR beta chain with a few counts. The germline V gene has CDR1 MNHNS and CDR2 SASEGT. Trimming took 3 bases from V and 11 from J, leaving 13 bases between them. There are 13 residues in the CDR3. This sample stems from a study of blood T cell repertoires in COVID-19. Method: immunoSEQ multiplex PCR; TCRdb's copy keeps in-frame clones and lacks some. The data hold a few hundred thousand clones, with less than 85% observed a single time. The sequenced sample consisted of peripheral blood. The source of this sequence is a woman aged 18-29 years with acute or convalescent COVID-19. V is TRBV6-1 and J is TRBJ2-2; the D gene is possibly TRBD1 (5 bases). Here the CDR3 DNA reads TGTGCCAGCAGTGAGCTTTCAGGGATAGAGCTGTTTTTT. It encodes CASSELSGIELFF.